Presented here are 18 T cell receptor beta chains from one specimen sequenced in a study of identical twins. One entry per CDR3 protein results from TCRdb running MiXCR on the 5' RACE reads. This sample has 700,000 or so distinct CDR3 sequences, with under 9% found just once. The same data also contributed to another study, on yellow fever vaccine responses in identical twins.

Sequencing used PBMCs. The receptors shown here come from a woman under 30 in good health.

Only a few counts were recorded for this clonotype. The chain employs TRBV30 and TRBJ1-6; D remains unclear. The CDR3 is made up of 14 amino acids. Germline V gives CDR1 GTSNPN, CDR2 SVGIG (reference sequence). V was cut by 4 bases and J by 6 bases, with 13 bases left in between. The chain's CDR3 is CAWKRGPGNSPLHF. CDR3 bases: TGTGCCTGGAAACGGGGTCCGGGTAATTCACCCCTCCACTTT.

In its sample, this clonotype was seen many times. The chain employs TRBV11-2 and TRBJ2-3; no firm D call. Germline values: CDR1 SGHAT, CDR2 FQNNGV. The CDR3 extends over 16 amino acids. With 3 bases removed from V and 0 bases from J, the gap between germline ends came to 13 bases. The CDR3 DNA reads TGTGCCAGCAGCTTTTCCGAGACAACTAGCACAGATACGCAGTATTTT. It yields the protein CASSFSETTSTDTQYF.

This clonotype was counted many times. CDR3 loop: CANPRQEDNEQFF. In DNA form, the CDR3 reads TGTGCCAACCCTCGACAGGAGGACAATGAGCAGTTCTTC. The chain joins TRBV2 to TRBJ2-1; TRBD1 is a possible D gene (6 bases). The CDR3 covers 13 residues. With 10 bases removed from V and 5 bases from J, the gap between germline ends came to 15 bases. CDR1 and CDR2 from the germline V gene are SNHLY and FYNNEI. The full variable domain, with the rest looked up from reference TRBV2 and TRBJ2-1, is EPEVTQTPSHQVTQMGQEVILRCVPISNHLYFYWYRQILGQKVEFLVSFYNNEISEKSEIFDDQFSVERPDGSNFTLKIRSTKLEDSAMYFCANPRQEDNEQFFGPGTRLTVL.

This clonotype was seen a single time. The chain uses TRBV7-8 and TRBJ2-3; D perhaps matches TRBD2 (7 bases). Deletions cut 2 bases from V and 8 bases from J, with 23 bases between. Germline values: CDR1 SGHVS, CDR2 FQNEAQ. The CDR3 runs to 17 residues. The CDR3 nucleotides are TGTGCCAGCAGCTTAACACCTGGGGGGGGGGCTTTTGGTACGCAGTATTTT. As protein: CASSLTPGGGAFGTQYF.

This clonotype occurred many times. The J gene is TRBJ2-1, the V gene TRBV28; a possible D gene is TRBD2 (6 bases). The germline CDR1 and CDR2 sequences are MDHEN and SYDVKM. This CDR3 contains 14 residues. Trimming removed 5 bases at V and 4 bases at J, with 12 bases between. CDR3 sequence reads: CASSKTAGYNEQFF. The CDR3 nucleotides read TGTGCCAGCAGTAAAACTGCGGGGTACAATGAGCAGTTCTTC.

There are a few counts of this clonotype. V usage is TRBV20-1 and J usage is TRBJ2-7; D is perhaps TRBD1 (5 bases). The V end was cut by 0 bases, the J end by 3 bases, with 21 bases between. CDR1 is DFQATT, CDR2 SNEGSKA, per germline (reference sequence). This CDR3 comprises 17 residues. CDR3 sequence reads: CSARDRLPVAGYYEQYF. In nucleotides, the CDR3 is TGCAGTGCTAGAGATCGATTGCCCGTGGCAGGGTACTACGAGCAGTACTTC.

This clonotype turned up a few times. The genes are TRBV2 and TRBJ1-4; D gene ambiguous. CDR3 length: 12 amino acids. Trimming cost V 7 bases and J 8 bases, with 11 bases left between them. Germline loops: CDR1 SNHLY, CDR2 FYNNEI. The CDR3 DNA reads TGTGCCAGCAACCGAGTAGGCGAAAAACTGTTTTTT. Translated: CASNRVGEKLFF.

There are many counts of this clonotype. This chain links TRBV29-1 with TRBJ2-1, with a possible D match to TRBD2 (6 bases). Between the trimmed V and J ends, which lost 6 bases and 8 bases, there was a span of 23 bases. CDR1 and CDR2 (germline): SQVTM, ANQGSEA. The CDR3 has 15 residues. The DNA of the CDR3 is TGCAGCGTCGGGACGTGGGACTCCGCTTGGGATGAGCAGTTCTTC. Its protein is CSVGTWDSAWDEQFF.

This clonotype was observed a handful of times. This chain joins TRBV28 and TRBJ2-3; maybe TRBD1 (8 bases). Trimming removed 7 bases at V and 6 bases at J, with 23 bases between. The CDR3 runs 16 residues. Germline CDR1 MDHEN, CDR2 SYDVKM. CDR3 residues: CASIPPTGGVGDTQYF. In DNA form, the CDR3 reads TGTGCCAGCATCCCCCCCACAGGGGGGGTAGGGGATACGCAGTATTTT. The whole variable domain, filled in from reference TRBV28 and TRBJ2-3, reads DVKVTQSSRYLVKRTGEKVFLECVQDMDHENMFWYRQDPGLGLRLIYFSYDVKMKEKGDIPEGYSVSREKKERFSLILESASTNQTSMYLCASIPPTGGVGDTQYFGPGTRLTVL.

This clonotype has ten or more counts. The rearrangement joins TRBV6-2 or TRBV6-3 to TRBJ2-1; D may correspond to TRBD1 or TRBD2 (5 bases each). Deletions cut 2 bases from V and 15 bases from J, with 20 bases between. CDR3 size: 14 residues. Germline assignment: CDR1 MNHEY and CDR2 SVGEGT. The CDR3 region is CASSYGMDGAPPFF. The CDR3 bases are TGTGCCAGCAGTTACGGGATGGACGGGGCACCGCCGTTCTTC.

The chain joins TRBV29-1 to TRBJ2-2; the match to TRBD2 covers 7 bases. This CDR3 is built from 14 residues. After removal of 4 bases from V and 5 bases from J, the junction contained 7 bases not matched to a gene. CDR1 and CDR2 (germline): SQVTM, ANQGSEA. CDR3 sequence: CSVVRGLGTGELFF. CDR3 in DNA: TGCAGCGTTGTGCGGGGGTTGGGGACCGGGGAGCTGTTTTTT.

The gene calls are TRBV7-2 and TRBJ2-7, with a possible D match to TRBD2 (5 bases). Germline values: CDR1 SGHTA, CDR2 FQGNSA. CDR3 length: 14 residues. The V end was cut by 5 bases, the J end by 4 bases, with 15 bases between. CDR3 DNA sequence: TGTGCCAGCAGCCAAGGACCTACGGGATACGAGCAGTACTTC. Amino acids: CASSQGPTGYEQYF.

This clonotype occurred many times. The chain recombines TRBV12-3 or TRBV12-4 with TRBJ2-7; 9 bases agree with TRBD1. The V gene end was trimmed by 2 bases and the J gene end by 6 bases; junction bases not matched to a gene: 5. The CDR3 loop spans 14 amino acids. As DNA, the CDR3 is TGTGCCAGCAGTTTAAAACAGGGGGCATCCGAGCAGTACTTC. Its translation is CASSLKQGASEQYF.

This clonotype was observed a few times. The chain carries TRBV7-8 and TRBJ2-5; 7 positions agree with TRBD2. Germline V gene data show CDR1 as SGHVS and CDR2 as FQNEAQ. The CDR3 contains 15 residues. The V and J ends lost 5 bases and 2 bases, in that order; junction bases with no gene match: 8. CDR3 residues: CASSRGLGLQETQYF. Here the CDR3 DNA reads TGTGCCAGCAGCAGAGGACTGGGACTACAAGAGACCCAGTACTTC.

This clonotype was seen ten or more times. CDR3 sequence (DNA): TGTGCCAGCAGCCAAGATGTTGGGGGGGGCTATGGCTACACCTTC. This encodes CASSQDVGGGYGYTF. This sequence joins TRBV4-2 and TRBJ1-2; D may be TRBD1 (5 bases). Trimming pared 0 bases from V and 4 bases from J, leaving 12 bases between. CDR1 is LGHNA, CDR2 YNFKEQ, per germline. The CDR3 extends over 15 amino acids.

This clonotype was counted only a few times. CDR3 in DNA: TGCGCCAGCAGCTTGGGGTCAGCGGGCTTACAAGAGACCCAGTACTTC. It translates to CASSLGSAGLQETQYF. The chain uses TRBV5-1 and TRBJ2-5, with TRBD2 as a possible D gene (6 bases). This CDR3 spans 16 amino acids. Deletions cut 0 bases from V and 2 bases from J, with 14 bases between. In germline, CDR1 is SGHRS, CDR2 YFSETQ.

This clonotype was observed many times. V usage is TRBV9 and J usage is TRBJ1-5; D call uncertain. The CDR3 has 13 residues. The V gene's germline CDR1 is SGDLS and CDR2 YYNGEE. The V gene lost 0 bases and the J gene lost 11 bases, with 12 bases spanning the gap. CDR3 loop: CASSVGPERSQHF. The CDR3 DNA reads TGTGCCAGCAGCGTAGGCCCAGAGCGGTCCCAGCATTTT. Full variable domain (remainder filled in from reference TRBV9 and TRBJ1-5): DSGVTQTPKHLITATGQRVTLRCSPRSGDLSVYWYQQSLDQGLQFLIQYYNGEERAKGNILERFSAQQFPDLHSELNLSSLELGDSALYFCASSVGPERSQHFGDGTRLSIL.

This clonotype appeared many times. The J gene is TRBJ2-3, the V gene TRBV6-1; 12 nucleotides match TRBD2. This CDR3 contains 14 residues. CDR1 is MNHNS, CDR2 SASEGT, per germline. After removal of 4 bases from V and 4 bases from J, the junction contained 0 bases not matched to a gene. The chain's CDR3 is CASSGLAGADTQYF. Written as DNA, the CDR3 is TGTGCCAGCAGTGGACTAGCGGGAGCAGATACGCAGTATTTT.